This TCR beta chain was sequenced during a study of CD4 T cells in relation to SARS-CoV-2 and coronaviruses. CD4+ T cells from unexposed donors were obtained before the COVID-19 pandemic (2011-2018). Isolation of CD4+ T cells took place after 10 days in culture. Testing used SARS-CoV-2 S/N and four cold-coronavirus spikes on unexposed-donor CD4+ T cells, cells permitting. Assay: immunoSEQ multiplex PCR; the TCRdb copy retains only in-frame clones and omits some. The sample has more than 20,000 clones, more than 60% seen once. With regard to this clone: Antigen: not known.

V shed 4 bases, J shed 6 bases, and the junction held 7 bases outside the gene matches. Looked up from germline, CDR1 is LGHDT and CDR2 is YNNKEL (reference sequence). The CDR3 sequence is 16 residues long. Sequencing input: CD4+ T cells from PBMCs, cultured in vitro. The chain recombines TRBV3-1 (or the pseudogene TRBV3-2) with TRBJ2-1, with 12 bases identical to TRBD2. This clonotype was sampled from a human donor in good health. CDR3 in DNA: TGTGCCAGCAGCCGTATCCTAGCGGGAGGGCCCAATGAGCAGTTCTTC. This gives the protein CASSRILAGGPNEQFF.